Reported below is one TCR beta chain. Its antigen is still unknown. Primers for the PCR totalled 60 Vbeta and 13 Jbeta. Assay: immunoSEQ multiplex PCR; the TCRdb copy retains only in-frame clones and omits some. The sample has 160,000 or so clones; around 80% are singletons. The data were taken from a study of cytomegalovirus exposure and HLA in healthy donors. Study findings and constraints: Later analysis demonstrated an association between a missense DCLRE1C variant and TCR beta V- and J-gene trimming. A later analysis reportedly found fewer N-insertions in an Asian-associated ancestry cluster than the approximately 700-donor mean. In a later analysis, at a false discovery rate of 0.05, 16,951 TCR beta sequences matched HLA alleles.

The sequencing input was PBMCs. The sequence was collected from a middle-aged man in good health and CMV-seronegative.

CDR3 in DNA: TGTGCCAGCTCACCAACAGTGAACACTGAAGCTTTCTTT. Amino acid sequence: CASSPTVNTEAFF. The chain couples TRBV18 to TRBJ1-1; D remains unclear. The CDR3 is 13 residues long. Per the germline V gene, CDR1 is KGHSH and CDR2 is LQKENI. Trimming took off 2 bases at V and 0 bases at J, with 4 bases between the two ends.